Each of the 20 T cell receptor beta chains below was sequenced from the same sample in a study of cytomegalovirus exposure and HLA in healthy donors. Libraries were prepared by immunoSEQ multiplex PCR; TCRdb keeps only in-frame clonotypes and omits some of them. The profile shows approximately 280,000 clones, around 85% of them singletons. Material: PBMCs. All receptors derive from a woman under 30 in good health and CMV-seronegative.

This rearrangement joins TRBV5-1 to TRBJ2-6; D is ambiguous. The CDR3 runs to 17 residues. From germline, CDR1 is SGHRS and CDR2 YFSETQ. V was shortened by 4 bases and J by 0 bases, with 14 bases between the two germline ends. DNA for the CDR3: TGCGCCAGCAGCGGTACTTTTCAGGTCTCTGGGGCCAACGTCCTGACTTTC. It yields the protein CASSGTFQVSGANVLTF.

This rearrangement joins TRBV6-1 to TRBJ1-1; 10 bases agree with TRBD1. The CDR3 has 17 residues. Germline V CDR1 and CDR2: MNHNS, SASEGT. V shed 4 bases and J 7 bases; nucleotides not matched to a gene: 15. The CDR3: CASSGRQGATFGSEAFF. The CDR3 DNA follows: TGTGCCAGCAGTGGTAGACAGGGGGCGACGTTTGGGAGTGAAGCTTTCTTT.

The chain carries TRBV29-1 and TRBJ2-7, with D perhaps TRBD2 (7 bases). V was shortened by 4 bases and J by 6 bases, with 19 bases between the two germline ends. This CDR3 contains 14 residues. Per the germline V gene, CDR1 is SQVTM and CDR2 is ANQGSEA. CDR3 in amino acids: CSVGGRETGLEQYF. In nucleotides, the CDR3 is TGCAGCGTTGGGGGGCGGGAGACGGGGCTCGAGCAGTACTTC.

V and J are TRBV27 and TRBJ2-2, with 13 bases identical to TRBD2. Germline values: CDR1 MNHEY, CDR2 SMNVEV (reference sequence). V shed 2 bases, J shed 1 base, and the junction held 10 bases outside the gene matches. The CDR3 has 20 amino acids. The CDR3 loop is CASSLTLLRLAGGNTGELFF. In nucleotides, the CDR3 is TGTGCCAGCAGTTTAACACTCCTGAGACTAGCGGGAGGGAACACCGGGGAGCTGTTTTTT.

The chain has TRBV7-3 and TRBJ2-7; TRBD1 agrees at 7 bases. Trimming at V came to 4 bases and at J to 5 bases, leaving 5 bases not matched to a gene. This CDR3 has 13 amino acids. Germline assignment: CDR1 SGHTA and CDR2 FQGTGA. Here the CDR3 reads CASSSQGSHEQYF. The CDR3 DNA sequence: TGTGCCAGCAGCTCACAGGGGTCACACGAGCAGTACTTC.

The J gene is TRBJ1-5, the V gene TRBV4-1; maybe TRBD1 (5 bases). CDR3 length equals 15 residues. Germline CDR1 and CDR2: MGHRA and YSYEKL. Trimming cost V 1 base and J 0 bases, with 7 bases left between them. The CDR3 reads CASSQGTISNQPQHF. The CDR3 DNA follows: TGCGCCAGCAGCCAAGGGACAATTAGCAATCAGCCCCAGCATTTT.

This chain connects TRBV18 to TRBJ1-1, with D tentatively TRBD1 (5 bases). This CDR3 is 14 amino acids long. V shed 3 bases and J shed 3 bases, with 11 bases lying between them. Germline CDR1 reads KGHSH; CDR2 reads LQKENI. The CDR3 loop reads CASSPGQPYTEAFF. The CDR3 nucleotides are TGTGCCAGCTCACCGGGGCAGCCCTACACTGAAGCTTTCTTT.

The chain's CDR3 is CASGYTSGGGNEQFF. CDR3 coding DNA: TGTGCTAGTGGTTACACTAGCGGGGGGGGCAATGAGCAGTTCTTC. The chain is built from TRBV12-5 and TRBJ2-1, with 13 bases fitting TRBD2. Germline-derived CDR1 and CDR2 are LGHNT and FRNRAP. The CDR3 length is 15 residues. V trimming: 4 bases; J trimming: 6 bases; junction bases outside the gene matches: 3. The complete variable domain, with remaining parts taken from reference TRBV12-5 and TRBJ2-1, reads DARVTQTPRHKVTEMGQEVTMRCQPILGHNTVFWYRQTMMQGLELLAYFRNRAPLDDSGMPKDRFSAEMPDATLATLKIQPSEPRDSAVYFCASGYTSGGGNEQFFGPGTRLTVL.

V gene TRBV12-5 combines with J gene TRBJ2-7; 8 bases agree with TRBD1. The V and J ends lost 4 bases and 4 bases, in that order; junction bases with no gene match: 15. Germline V gene lookup returns CDR1 LGHNT and CDR2 FRNRAP. The CDR3 runs to 17 residues. Written as DNA, the CDR3 is TGTGCTAGTGGTTCTATGAACAGGGGGTTAGGGTTTTACGAGCAGTACTTC. Encoded protein: CASGSMNRGLGFYEQYF.

V gene TRBV5-4 combines with J gene TRBJ2-7; 9 bases map to TRBD2. Germline values: CDR1 SGHNT, CDR2 YYREEE (reference sequence). The CDR3 spans 14 residues. The trim removed 5 bases at V and 3 bases at J, leaving 6 bases unmatched. CDR3 sequence: CASRSGTSSYEQYF. CDR3 DNA: TGTGCCAGCAGGTCCGGGACTAGCAGCTACGAGCAGTACTTC. Full variable domain (remainder filled in from reference TRBV5-4 and TRBJ2-7): ETGVTQSPTHLIKTRGQQVTLRCSSQSGHNTVSWYQQALGQGPQFIFQYYREEENGRGNFPPRFSGLQFPNYSSELNVNALELDDSALYLCASRSGTSSYEQYFGPGTRLTVT.

The V gene is TRBV19, the J gene TRBJ2-7, with TRBD2 matching over 7 bases. This CDR3 has 14 residues. CDR1 and CDR2 from the germline V gene are LNHDA and SQIVND (reference sequence). Trimming at V came to 4 bases and at J to 5 bases, leaving 8 bases not matched to a gene. Here the CDR3 reads CASSKRREIDEQYF. For the CDR3, the DNA is TGTGCCAGTAGTAAGCGGCGGGAGATAGACGAGCAGTACTTC. The complete variable domain, with remaining parts taken from reference TRBV19 and TRBJ2-7, reads DGGITQSPKYLFRKEGQNVTLSCEQNLNHDAMYWYRQDPGQGLRLIYYSQIVNDFQKGDIAEGYSVSREKKESFPLTVTSAQKNPTAFYLCASSKRREIDEQYFGPGTRLTVT.

The gene calls are TRBV6-6 and TRBJ2-7; perhaps TRBD2 as D (6 bases). Germline CDR1 MNHNY, CDR2 SVGAGI (reference sequence). V lost 8 bases, J lost 2 bases, and 13 bases lay in between. This CDR3 is built from 13 residues. Written as DNA, the CDR3 is TGTGCCAGCGCACAAGGGGAGGCCTACGAGCAGTACTTC. This gives the protein CASAQGEAYEQYF.

This clone was seen just once. The genes are TRBV4-1 and TRBJ1-5; D unclear. Germline CDR1 MGHRA, CDR2 YSYEKL. The ends were cut back, 1 base at V and 1 base at J, with 8 bases in the middle. The CDR3 extends over 15 amino acids. For the CDR3, the DNA is TGCGCCAGCAGCCAAGCCTTACAGAGCAATCAGCCCCAGCATTTT. It is translated as CASSQALQSNQPQHF.

V usage is TRBV5-1 and J usage is TRBJ2-1, with 10 bases identical to TRBD2. Trimming cost V 6 bases and J 4 bases; bases outside gene matches: 7. CDR1 and CDR2 from the germline V gene are SGHRS and YFSETQ. This CDR3 region has 15 residues. Here the CDR3 DNA reads TGCGCCAGCACCTCGATTAGCGGGGGGTACAATGAGCAGTTCTTC. It is translated as CASTSISGGYNEQFF.

This CDR3 is CASSLAIRGFRYGYTF. The CDR3 coding sequence is TGTGCCAGCAGCTTAGCAATCCGGGGGTTCCGCTATGGCTACACCTTC. The rearrangement uses TRBV7-8 and TRBJ1-2; the D gene is possibly TRBD1 (5 bases). With 0 bases removed from V and 4 bases from J, the gap between germline ends came to 15 bases. Looked up from germline, CDR1 is SGHVS and CDR2 is FQNEAQ. The CDR3 is 16 residues long.

The chain combines TRBV7-6 with TRBJ1-5; 7 bases line up with TRBD1. The CDR3 runs 15 residues. The germline CDR1 and CDR2 sequences are SGHVS and FNYEAQ. Germline trimming cut 5 bases from V and 3 bases from J; bases unmatched to any gene: 7. CDR3 region: CASSPGQANNQPQHF. Here the CDR3 DNA reads TGTGCCAGCAGCCCTGGACAGGCCAACAATCAGCCCCAGCATTTT.

This chain links TRBV28 with TRBJ2-7; 10 nucleotides agree with TRBD1. From germline, CDR1 is MDHEN and CDR2 SYDVKM. The ends lost 4 bases at V and 2 bases at J; junction bases unmatched: 5. This CDR3 is 15 amino acids long. CDR3 DNA: TGTGCCAGCAGTTCCGCGACAGGGGGCCCCTACGAGCAGTACTTC. The encoded protein is CASSSATGGPYEQYF.

The J gene is TRBJ1-4, the V gene TRBV30; D possibly corresponds to TRBD1 (5 bases). The V gene's germline CDR1 is GTSNPN and CDR2 SVGIG (reference sequence). This CDR3 has 12 residues. The CDR3 DNA follows: TGTGGGGGGGGTGGGCACCAAGAAAAACTGTTTTTT. Translation gives CGGGGHQEKLFF.

The chain is built from TRBV29-1 and TRBJ1-1; D not certain. Looked up from germline, CDR1 is SQVTM and CDR2 is ANQGSEA. V lost 7 bases and J lost 3, with 18 bases in between. The CDR3 totals 14 residues. For the CDR3, the DNA is TGCAGCGCTGATCCAGCAGACGGGGACACTGAAGCTTTCTTT. The encoded protein is CSADPADGDTEAFF.

The chain couples TRBV4-1 to TRBJ1-4; TRBD1 matches at 7 bases. The CDR3 loop spans 13 amino acids. Germline V gene lookup returns CDR1 MGHRA and CDR2 YSYEKL. Germline trimming cut 6 bases from V and 8 bases from J; bases unmatched to any gene: 6. CDR3 in DNA: TGCGCCAGCAGTCTTACAGGGGAAGAAAAACTGTTTTTT. Residues: CASSLTGEEKLFF.